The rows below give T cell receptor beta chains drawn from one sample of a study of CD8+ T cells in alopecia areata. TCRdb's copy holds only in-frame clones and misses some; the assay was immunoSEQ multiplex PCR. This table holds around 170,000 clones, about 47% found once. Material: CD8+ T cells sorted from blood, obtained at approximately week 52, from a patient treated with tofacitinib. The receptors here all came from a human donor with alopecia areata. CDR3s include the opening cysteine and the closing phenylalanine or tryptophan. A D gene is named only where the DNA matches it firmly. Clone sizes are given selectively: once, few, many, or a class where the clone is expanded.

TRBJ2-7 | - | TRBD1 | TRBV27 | TGTGCCAGCAGCCAAGGGCAGGGGGAATACGAGCAGTACTTC | CASSQGQGEYEQYF
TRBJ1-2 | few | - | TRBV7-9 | TGTGCCAGCAGCCTGGGGGGCGCGAATGGTGGCTACACCTTC | CASSLGGANGGYTF
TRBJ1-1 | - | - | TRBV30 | TGTGCCTGGAGTGTACGTGGGGGTTACACTGAAGCTTTCTTT | CAWSVRGGYTEAFF
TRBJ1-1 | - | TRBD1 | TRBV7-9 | TGTGCCAGCAGCGACAGACAGGGGAGTGAGAACACTGAAGCTTTCTTT | CASSDRQGSENTEAFF
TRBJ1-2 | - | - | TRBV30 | TGTGCCTGGAGTTCGCCGGGGGGGCGTACTCACTATGGCTACACCTTC | CAWSSPGGRTHYGYTF
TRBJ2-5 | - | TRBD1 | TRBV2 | TGTGCCAGCAGTTTGGGACAGTACCAAGGAGAGACCCAGTACTTC | CASSLGQYQGETQYF
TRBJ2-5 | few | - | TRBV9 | TGTGCCAGCAGCGTTCAGGGGGGCCACGACCAAGAGACCCAGTACTTC | CASSVQGGHDQETQYF
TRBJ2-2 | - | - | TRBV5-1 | TGCGCCAGCAGCTTAAACACCGGGGAGCTGTTTTTT | CASSLNTGELFF
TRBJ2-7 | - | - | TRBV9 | TGTGCCAGCAGCGTAGGGAGCGAAAAGTACTACGAGCAGTACTTC | CASSVGSEKYYEQYF
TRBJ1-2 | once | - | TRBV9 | TGTGCCAGCAGCGTAGAGGTCAGGGCTGACTATGGCTACACCTTC | CASSVEVRADYGYTF
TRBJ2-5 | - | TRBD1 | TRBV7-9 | TGTGCCAGCAGCCCCGGGACAGTGACCCCAGAGACCCAGTACTTC | CASSPGTVTPETQYF
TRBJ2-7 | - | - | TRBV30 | TGTGCCTGGAGTATACTGGATGGGTACGAGCAGTACTTC | CAWSILDGYEQYF
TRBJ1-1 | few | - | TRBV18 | TGTGCCAGCTCACCACCTCTCCGGAACACTGAAGCTTTCTTT | CASSPPLRNTEAFF
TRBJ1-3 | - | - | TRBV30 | TGTGCCTGGAGTGAGGGCCGGGGCTCTGGAAACACCATATATTTT | CAWSEGRGSGNTIYF
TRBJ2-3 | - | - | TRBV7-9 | TGTGCCAGCAGCCTCGCCGTGAAGTGGACGCAGTATTTT | CASSLAVKWTQYF
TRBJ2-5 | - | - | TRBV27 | - | CASSSSETQYF
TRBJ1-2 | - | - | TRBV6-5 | TGTGCCACCACGAGCATCGGGGACGCCTATGGCTACACCTTC | CATTSIGDAYGYTF
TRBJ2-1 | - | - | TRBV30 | TGTGCCTGGAGTCCCCCTCCCTTTCACTTCTTC | CAWSPPPFHFF
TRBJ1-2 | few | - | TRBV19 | TGTGCCGTAACTGGGGGGGCGGACTATGGCTACACCTTC | CAVTGGADYGYTF
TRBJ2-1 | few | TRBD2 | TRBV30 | TGTGCCTGGAGGCTAGCGGGGGGAAGGGAGCAGTTCTTC | CAWRLAGGREQFF